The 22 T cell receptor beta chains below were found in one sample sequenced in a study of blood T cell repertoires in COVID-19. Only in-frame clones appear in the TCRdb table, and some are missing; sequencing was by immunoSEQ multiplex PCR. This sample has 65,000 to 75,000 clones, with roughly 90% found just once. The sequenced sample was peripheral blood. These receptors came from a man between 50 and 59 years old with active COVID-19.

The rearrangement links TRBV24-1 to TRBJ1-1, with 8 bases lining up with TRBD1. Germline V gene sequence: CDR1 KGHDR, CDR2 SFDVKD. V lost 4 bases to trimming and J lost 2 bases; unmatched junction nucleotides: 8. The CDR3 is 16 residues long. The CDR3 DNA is TGTGCCACCAGTGACCGGGGGACAGGACCTAACACTGAAGCTTTCTTT. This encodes CATSDRGTGPNTEAFF.

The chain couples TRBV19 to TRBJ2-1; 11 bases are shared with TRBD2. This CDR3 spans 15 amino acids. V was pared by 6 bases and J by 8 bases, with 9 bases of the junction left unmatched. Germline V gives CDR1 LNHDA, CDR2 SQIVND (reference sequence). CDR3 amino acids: CASRLTSGTVHEQFF. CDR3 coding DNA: TGTGCCAGTAGGTTGACTAGCGGGACAGTACATGAGCAGTTCTTC.

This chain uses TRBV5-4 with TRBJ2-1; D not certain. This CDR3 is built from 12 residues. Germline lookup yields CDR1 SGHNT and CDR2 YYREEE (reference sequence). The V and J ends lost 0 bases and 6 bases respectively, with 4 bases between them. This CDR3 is CASSLDRNEQFF. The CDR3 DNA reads TGTGCCAGCAGCTTGGATCGCAATGAGCAGTTCTTC.

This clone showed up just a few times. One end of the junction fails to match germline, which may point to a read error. Written as DNA, the CDR3 is TGTGCCTGGAGCAGACTACGCTACGGGCAGTACTTC. As protein: CAWSRLRYGQYF. The chain joins TRBV30 to TRBJ2-7; a weak D match, TRBD2 (5 bases). Germline V CDR1 and CDR2: GTSNPN, SVGIG (reference sequence). The length of the CDR3 is 12 residues.

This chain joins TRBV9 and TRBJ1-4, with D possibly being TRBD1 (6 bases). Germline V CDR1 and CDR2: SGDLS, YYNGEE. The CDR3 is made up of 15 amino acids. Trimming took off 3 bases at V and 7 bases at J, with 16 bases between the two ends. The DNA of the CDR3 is TGTGCCAGCAGCGCGGGATCAGGGGAGGGTGAAAAACTGTTTTTT. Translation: CASSAGSGEGEKLFF.

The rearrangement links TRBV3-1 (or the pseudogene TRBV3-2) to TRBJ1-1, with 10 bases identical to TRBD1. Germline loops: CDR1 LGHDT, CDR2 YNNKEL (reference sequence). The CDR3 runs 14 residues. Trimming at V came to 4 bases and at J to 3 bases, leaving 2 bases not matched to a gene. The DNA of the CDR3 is TGTGCCAGCAGCCGACAGGGGGCTTACACTGAAGCTTTCTTT. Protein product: CASSRQGAYTEAFF.

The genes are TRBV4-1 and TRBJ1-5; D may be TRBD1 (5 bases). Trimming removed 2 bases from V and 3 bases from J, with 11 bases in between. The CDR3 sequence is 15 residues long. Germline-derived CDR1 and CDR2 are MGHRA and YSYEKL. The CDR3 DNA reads TGCGCCAGCAGCCAAACCGGGACTTACAATCAGCCCCAGCATTTT. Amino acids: CASSQTGTYNQPQHF.

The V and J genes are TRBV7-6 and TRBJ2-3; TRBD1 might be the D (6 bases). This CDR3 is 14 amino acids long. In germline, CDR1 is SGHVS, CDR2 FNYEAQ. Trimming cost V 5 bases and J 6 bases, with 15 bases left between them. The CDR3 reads CASSRLTGEDTQYF. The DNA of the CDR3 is TGTGCCAGCAGCAGACTGACAGGAGAGGATACGCAGTATTTT.

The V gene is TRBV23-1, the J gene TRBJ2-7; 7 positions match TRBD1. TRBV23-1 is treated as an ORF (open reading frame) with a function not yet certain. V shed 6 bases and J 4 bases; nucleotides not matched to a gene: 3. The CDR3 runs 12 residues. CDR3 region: CASSPQGYEQYF. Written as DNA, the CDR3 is TGCGCCAGCAGCCCACAGGGGTACGAGCAGTACTTC.

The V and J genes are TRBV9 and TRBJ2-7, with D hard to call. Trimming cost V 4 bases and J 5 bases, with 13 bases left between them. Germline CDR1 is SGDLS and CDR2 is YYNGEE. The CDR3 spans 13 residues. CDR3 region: CASSLSLGNEQYF. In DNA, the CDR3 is TGTGCCAGCAGCTTAAGTCTGGGCAACGAGCAGTACTTC.

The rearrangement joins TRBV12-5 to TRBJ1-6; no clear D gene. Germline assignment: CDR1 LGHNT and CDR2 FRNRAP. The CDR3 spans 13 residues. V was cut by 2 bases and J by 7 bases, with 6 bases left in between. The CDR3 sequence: CASGLTENSPLHF. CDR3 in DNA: TGTGCTAGTGGTTTGACTGAGAATTCACCCCTCCACTTT.

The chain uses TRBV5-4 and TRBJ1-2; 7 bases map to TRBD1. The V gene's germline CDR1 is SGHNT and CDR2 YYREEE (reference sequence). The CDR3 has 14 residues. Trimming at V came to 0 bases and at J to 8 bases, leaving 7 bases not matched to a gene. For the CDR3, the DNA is TGTGCCAGCAGCTTGGAGGGGGCGCCGCGCGGCTACACCTTC. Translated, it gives CASSLEGAPRGYTF.

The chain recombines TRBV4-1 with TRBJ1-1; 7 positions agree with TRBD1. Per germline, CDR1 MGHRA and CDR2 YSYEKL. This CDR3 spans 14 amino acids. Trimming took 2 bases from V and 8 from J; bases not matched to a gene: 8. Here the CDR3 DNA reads TGCGCCAGCAGCCAAAACCGGGACAGTAGAGAAGCTTTCTTT. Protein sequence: CASSQNRDSREAFF.

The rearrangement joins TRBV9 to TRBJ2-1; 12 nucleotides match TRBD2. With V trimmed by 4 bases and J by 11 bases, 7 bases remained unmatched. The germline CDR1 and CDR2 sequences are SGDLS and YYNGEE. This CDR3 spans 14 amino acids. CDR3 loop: CASSPRTSGTQQFF. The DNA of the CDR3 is TGTGCCAGCAGCCCCCGGACTAGCGGGACCCAGCAGTTCTTC.

CDR3 sequence reads: CATSDLSGGNFYEQFF. CDR3 DNA: TGTGCCACCAGTGATCTTAGCGGGGGGAACTTCTATGAGCAGTTCTTC. The gene calls are TRBV24-1 and TRBJ2-1; TRBD2 aligns across 10 bases. The CDR3 totals 16 residues. Germline assignment: CDR1 KGHDR and CDR2 SFDVKD. V was pared by 3 bases and J by 8 bases, with 9 bases of the junction left unmatched.

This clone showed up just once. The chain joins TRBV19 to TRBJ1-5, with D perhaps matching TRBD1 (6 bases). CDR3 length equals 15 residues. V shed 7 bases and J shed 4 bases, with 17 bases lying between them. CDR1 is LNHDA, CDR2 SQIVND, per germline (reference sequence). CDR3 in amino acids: CASKGGDTANQPQHF. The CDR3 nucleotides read TGTGCCAGTAAGGGAGGGGACACAGCAAATCAGCCCCAGCATTTT.

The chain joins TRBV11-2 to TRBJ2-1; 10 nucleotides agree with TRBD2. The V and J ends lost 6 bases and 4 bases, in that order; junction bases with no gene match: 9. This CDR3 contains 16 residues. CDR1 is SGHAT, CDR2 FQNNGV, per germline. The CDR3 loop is CASSWSSGRVYNEQFF. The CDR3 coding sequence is TGTGCCAGCAGTTGGTCGAGCGGGAGGGTTTACAATGAGCAGTTCTTC.

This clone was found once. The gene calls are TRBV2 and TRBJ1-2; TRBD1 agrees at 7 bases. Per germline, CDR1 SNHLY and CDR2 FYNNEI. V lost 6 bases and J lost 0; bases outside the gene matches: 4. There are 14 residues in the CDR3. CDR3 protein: CASRRGQTNYGYTF. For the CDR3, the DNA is TGTGCCAGCAGGAGGGGACAGACTAACTATGGCTACACCTTC.

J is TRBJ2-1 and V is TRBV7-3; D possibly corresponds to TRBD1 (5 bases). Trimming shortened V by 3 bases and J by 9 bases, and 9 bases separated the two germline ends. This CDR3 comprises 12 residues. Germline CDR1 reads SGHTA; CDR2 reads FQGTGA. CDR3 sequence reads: CASSFRVGEQFF. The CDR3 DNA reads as TGTGCCAGCAGCTTCAGGGTGGGTGAGCAGTTCTTC.

CDR3 DNA sequence: TGTGCCAGCAGTTTAGGTCAGGGTAGCACGTACTTC. Encoded protein: CASSLGQGSTYF. This chain uses TRBV6-5 with TRBJ2-7; perhaps TRBD1 as D (5 bases). The V gene lost 4 bases and the J gene lost 12 bases, with 16 bases spanning the gap. This CDR3 is built from 12 residues. The V gene's germline CDR1 is MNHEY and CDR2 SVGAGI.

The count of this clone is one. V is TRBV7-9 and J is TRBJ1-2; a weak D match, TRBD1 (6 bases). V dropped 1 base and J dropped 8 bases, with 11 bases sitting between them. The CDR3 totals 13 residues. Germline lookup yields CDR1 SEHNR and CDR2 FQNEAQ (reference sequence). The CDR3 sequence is CASSLDRVGGYTF. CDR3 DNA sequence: TGTGCCAGCAGCTTAGACAGGGTTGGCGGCTACACCTTC.

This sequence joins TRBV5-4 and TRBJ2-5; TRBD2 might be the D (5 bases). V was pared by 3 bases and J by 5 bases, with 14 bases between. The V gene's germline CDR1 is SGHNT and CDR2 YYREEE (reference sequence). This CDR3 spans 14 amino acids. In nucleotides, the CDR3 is TGTGCCAGCAGCTCGCGGGCCGGTGGGGAGACCCAGTACTTC. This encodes CASSSRAGGETQYF.